These 20 T cell receptor beta chains came from one sample sequenced in a study of regulatory T cells in long-lasting Graves disease. Time point given: newly diagnosed GD, antithyroid drugs for less than 3 months. Extracted PBMC RNA gave rise to the TCR library. CDR3 regions were amplified by Arm-PCR using iRepertoire HTBI primers to build TCR beta libraries. MiXCR was run by TCRdb on the multiplex PCR reads, yielding one entry per CDR3 protein. Among fewer than 500,000 distinct CDR3 sequences listed, about 17% were seen once. These same records also appear under a second study, on T cells in Graves' hyperthyroidism and ophthalmopathy.

Source: peripheral blood mononuclear cells (PBMCs), taken at new diagnosis, from a patient treated with antithyroid drugs. These receptors were taken from a man aged 40-50 years with Graves disease.

The chain carries TRBV30 and TRBJ2-2; TRBD1 aligns across 8 bases. This CDR3 spans 13 amino acids. V was clipped by 3 bases and J by 6 bases; unmatched bases: 3. The germline gives CDR1 GTSNPN, CDR2 SVGIG (reference sequence). CDR3 amino acids: CAWSETGAGELFF. As DNA, the CDR3 is TGTGCCTGGAGCGAGACAGGGGCCGGGGAGCTGTTTTTT.

The rearrangement joins TRBV28 to TRBJ1-1, with 8 bases aligning to TRBD1. This CDR3 contains 16 residues. The V segment lost 3 bases and the J segment 1 base; nucleotides outside the gene matches: 7. Germline-derived CDR1 and CDR2 are MDHEN and SYDVKM. CDR3 protein: CASSLMFDRGNTEAFF. The CDR3 DNA is TGTGCCAGCAGTTTGATGTTCGACAGGGGGAACACTGAAGCTTTCTTT.

This clonotype was observed many times. V usage is TRBV7-2 and J usage is TRBJ2-1, with 8 bases matching TRBD2. V dropped 0 bases and J dropped 7; count of bases not matched to a gene: 8. Germline CDR1 reads SGHTA; CDR2 reads FQGNSA. The CDR3 spans 16 residues. As DNA, the CDR3 is TGTGCCAGCAGCTTAGCCCAGGGGACTAGGGTGAATGAGCAGTTCTTC. This translates into CASSLAQGTRVNEQFF.

This chain uses TRBV4-2 with TRBJ2-4; 8 nucleotides agree with TRBD1. The germline V gene has CDR1 LGHNA and CDR2 YNFKEQ. V shed 0 bases and J 8 bases; nucleotides not matched to a gene: 6. This CDR3 region has 15 residues. The CDR3 coding sequence is TGTGCCAGCAGCCAAGATGGGCAGGGGGCGGACATTCAGTACTTC. Translating gives CASSQDGQGADIQYF.

The chain's CDR3 is CASVRTSGRAYYNEQFF. The CDR3 nucleotides are TGTGCCAGCGTCCGGACTAGCGGGAGGGCCTACTACAATGAGCAGTTCTTC. The V gene is TRBV6-1, the J gene TRBJ2-1, with 15 nucleotides matching TRBD2. CDR3 size: 17 residues. V trimming: 8 bases; J trimming: 3 bases; junction bases outside the gene matches: 8. The germline V gene has CDR1 MNHNS and CDR2 SASEGT.

The genes are TRBV19 and TRBJ2-7; no clear D gene. From germline, CDR1 is LNHDA and CDR2 SQIVND (reference sequence). V was trimmed by 4 bases and J by 7 bases, leaving 11 bases between them. This CDR3 comprises 12 residues. Here the CDR3 DNA reads TGTGCCAGTAGTAACGGGCCGGTTGAGCAGTACTTC. Translating it yields CASSNGPVEQYF.

J is TRBJ2-2 and V is TRBV28; 8 nucleotides agree with TRBD1. Trimming removed 6 bases from V and 0 bases from J; junction bases left unmatched: 3. Germline CDR1 is MDHEN and CDR2 is SYDVKM. CDR3 length: 15 amino acids. As DNA, the CDR3 is TGTGCCAGCAGGCGGACAGGGCCGAACACCGGGGAGCTGTTTTTT. Its protein product is CASRRTGPNTGELFF.

A few counts support this clonotype. The genes are TRBV4-1 and TRBJ2-7; D is perhaps TRBD1 (6 bases). The CDR3 spans 15 residues. Per the germline V gene, CDR1 is MGHRA and CDR2 is YSYEKL. Trimming cost V 1 base and J 3 bases, with 13 bases left between them. Written as DNA, the CDR3 is TGCGCCAGCAGCCAAGGTTTGGGACAACACTACGAGCAGTACTTC. This encodes CASSQGLGQHYEQYF.

This clonotype was seen a few times. This chain uses TRBV2 with TRBJ2-5, with 10 bases matching TRBD2. Germline trimming cut 7 bases from V and 2 bases from J; bases unmatched to any gene: 19. The CDR3 spans 19 residues. CDR1 is SNHLY and CDR2 is FYNNEI in the germline V gene. The CDR3 nucleotides are TGTGCCAGCAAGTCGGGTAGAGGGGCTAGCGGGAGTCGGCAAGAGACCCAGTACTTC. Amino acid sequence: CASKSGRGASGSRQETQYF.

Many counts were recorded for this clonotype. The DNA of the CDR3 is TGTGCCAGCGAGAGACTCAACATTCAGTACTTC. Amino acid sequence: CASERLNIQYF. V gene TRBV12-3 or TRBV12-4 combines with J gene TRBJ2-4; no reliable D call. The CDR3 runs to 11 residues. Trimming left V 8 bases short and J 7 bases short, with 9 bases between.

The gene calls are TRBV15 and TRBJ2-7, with a possible D match to TRBD2 (6 bases). The germline V gene has CDR1 LNHNV and CDR2 YYDKDF (reference sequence). The CDR3 totals 13 residues. V was shortened by 5 bases and J by 3 bases, with 11 bases between the two germline ends. The CDR3 protein is CATSPPRDYEQYF. Written as DNA, the CDR3 is TGTGCCACCAGCCCCCCGCGGGACTACGAGCAGTACTTC. Together with reference TRBV15 and TRBJ2-7, the CDR3 gives the full variable domain: DAMVIQNPRYQVTQFGKPVTLSCSQTLNHNVMYWYQQKSSQAPKLLFHYYDKDFNNEADTPDNFQSRRPNTSFCFLDIRSPGLGDTAMYLCATSPPRDYEQYFGPGTRLTVT.

The V and J genes are TRBV6-1 and TRBJ2-4; TRBD1 matches 10 bases. CDR3 length: 15 residues. CDR1 and CDR2 (germline): MNHNS, SASEGT. V was clipped by 7 bases and J by 2 bases; unmatched bases: 5. CDR3 in amino acids: CASNGQGVTKNIQYF. The CDR3 region has the DNA TGTGCCAGCAATGGACAGGGGGTAACCAAAAACATTCAGTACTTC.

This clonotype was detected a few times. This sequence joins TRBV29-1 and TRBJ2-3, with 7 bases aligning to TRBD2. V shed 6 bases and J 3 bases; nucleotides not matched to a gene: 9. Germline V lookup: CDR1 SQVTM, CDR2 ANQGSEA. This CDR3 is built from 14 residues. The CDR3 is CSVDQAGRTDTQYF. CDR3 nucleotides: TGCAGCGTAGACCAAGCGGGAAGAACAGATACGCAGTATTTT.

Here the CDR3 reads CASSEVGLYEQYF. DNA for the CDR3: TGTGCCAGCAGTGAAGTCGGCCTCTACGAGCAGTACTTC. The genes are TRBV6-1 and TRBJ2-7; D remains unclear. Germline CDR1 is MNHNS and CDR2 is SASEGT. CDR3 size: 13 residues. V shed 1 base and J shed 3 bases, with 7 bases lying between them.

This clonotype has ten or more counts. This chain links TRBV11-3 with TRBJ2-3, with a tentative D call TRBD2 (6 bases). V was clipped by 1 base and J by 6 bases, with 17 bases between them. Germline CDR1 reads SGHNT; CDR2 reads YENEEA. The CDR3 runs to 16 residues. The CDR3 DNA follows: TGTGCCAGCAGCTTAGGGCAGCTCGGGGAGGACGATACGCAGTATTTT. This gives the protein CASSLGQLGEDDTQYF.

A note on this clonotype: Germline and junction disagree at one end, which may indicate a read error. This chain links TRBV6-4 with TRBJ2-2; D is tentatively TRBD1 or TRBD2 (5 bases each). The germline CDR1 and CDR2 sequences are MRHNA and SNTAGT. There are 14 residues in the CDR3. For the CDR3, the DNA is TGTGCCAGCAGCCAGGGTCCGAACACCGGGGAGCCGTTTTTT. This gives the protein CASSQGPNTGEPFF.

The table lists this clonotype with many counts. The J gene is TRBJ2-3, the V gene TRBV20-1; 8 positions match TRBD1. V trimming: 5 bases; J trimming: 1 base; junction bases outside the gene matches: 5. The CDR3 is 14 amino acids. Germline lookup yields CDR1 DFQATT and CDR2 SNEGSKA (reference sequence). CDR3: CSAFGQGGTDTQYF. CDR3 DNA: TGCAGTGCTTTCGGACAGGGAGGCACAGATACGCAGTATTTT.

This clonotype was observed a handful of times. The gene calls are TRBV12-3 or TRBV12-4 and TRBJ1-5; TRBD1 aligns across 11 bases. V dropped 7 bases and J dropped 6; count of bases not matched to a gene: 14. The CDR3 spans 17 residues. The CDR3 spells CASTIIPGTGGFQPQHF. As DNA, the CDR3 is TGTGCCAGCACCATAATCCCCGGGACAGGGGGTTTTCAGCCCCAGCATTTT.

CDR3 nucleotides: TGCGCCAGCAGCGTCCGGGGCTCGAACACTGAAGCTTTCTTT. This encodes CASSVRGSNTEAFF. This chain connects TRBV5-1 to TRBJ1-1, with TRBD1 as a possible D gene (5 bases). Trimming shortened V by 4 bases and J by 1 base, and 11 bases separated the two germline ends. CDR1 and CDR2 (germline): SGHRS, YFSETQ. The CDR3 loop spans 14 amino acids.

For this clonotype: The junction differs from germline at one of its ends, possibly a read error. This sequence joins TRBV7-2 and TRBJ2-1; 8 positions agree with TRBD2. This CDR3 is 13 amino acids long. Germline assignment: CDR1 SGHTA and CDR2 FQGNSA. The CDR3 loop is CDSSLAGYNEQFF. CDR3 bases: TGTGACAGCAGTCTAGCGGGTTACAATGAGCAGTTCTTC. The full variable domain, completed using reference TRBV7-2 and TRBJ2-1, is GAGVSQSPSNKVTEKGKDVELRCDPISGHTALYWYRQSLGQGLEFLIYFQGNSAPDKSGLPSDRFSAERTGGSVSTLTIQRTQQEDSAVYLCDSSLAGYNEQFFGPGTRLTVL.